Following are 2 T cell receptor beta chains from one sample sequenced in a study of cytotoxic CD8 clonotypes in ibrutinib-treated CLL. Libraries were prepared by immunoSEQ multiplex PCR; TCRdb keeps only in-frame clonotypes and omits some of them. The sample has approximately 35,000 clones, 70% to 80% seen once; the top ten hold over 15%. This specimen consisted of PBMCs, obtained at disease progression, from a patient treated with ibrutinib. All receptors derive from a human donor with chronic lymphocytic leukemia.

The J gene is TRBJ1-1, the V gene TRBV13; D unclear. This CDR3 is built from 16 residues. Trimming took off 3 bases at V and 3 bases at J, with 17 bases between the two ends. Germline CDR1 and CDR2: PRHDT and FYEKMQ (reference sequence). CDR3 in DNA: TGTGCCAGCAGCTTCCCTTTCGGTGGTTGGGACACTGAAGCTTTCTTT. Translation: CASSFPFGGWDTEAFF. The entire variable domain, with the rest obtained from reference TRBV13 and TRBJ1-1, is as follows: AAGVIQSPRHLIKEKRETATLKCYPIPRHDTVYWYQQGPGQDPQFLISFYEKMQSDKGSIPDRFSAQQFSDYHSELNMSSLELGDSALYFCASSFPFGGWDTEAFFGQGTRLTVV.

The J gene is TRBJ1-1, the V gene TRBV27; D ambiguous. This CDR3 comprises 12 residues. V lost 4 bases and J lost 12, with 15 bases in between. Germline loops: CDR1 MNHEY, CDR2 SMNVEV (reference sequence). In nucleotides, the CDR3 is TGTGCCAGCAGTTCGGGGTCACGAGCACCTTTCTTT. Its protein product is CASSSGSRAPFF.